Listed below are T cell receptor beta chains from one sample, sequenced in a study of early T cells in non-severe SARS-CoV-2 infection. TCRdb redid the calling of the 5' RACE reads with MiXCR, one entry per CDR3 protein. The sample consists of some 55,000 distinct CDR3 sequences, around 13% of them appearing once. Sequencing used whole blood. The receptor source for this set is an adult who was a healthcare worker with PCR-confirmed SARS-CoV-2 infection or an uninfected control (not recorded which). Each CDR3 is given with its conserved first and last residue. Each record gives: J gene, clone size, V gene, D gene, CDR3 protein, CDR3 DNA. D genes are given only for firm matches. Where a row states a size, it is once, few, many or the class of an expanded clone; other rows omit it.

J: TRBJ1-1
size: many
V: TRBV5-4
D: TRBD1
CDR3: CASSNGQGNTEAFF
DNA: TGTGCCAGCAGCAACGGACAGGGGAACACTGAAGCTTTCTTT

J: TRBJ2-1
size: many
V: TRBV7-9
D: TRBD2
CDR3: CASSSPSGRPYEQFF
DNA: TGTGCCAGCAGCTCCCCGTCCGGGAGGCCATATGAGCAGTTCTTC

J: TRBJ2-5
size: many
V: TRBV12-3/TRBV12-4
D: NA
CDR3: CASSLREYGETQYF
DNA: TGTGCCAGCAGTTTAAGGGAGTACGGAGAGACCCAGTACTTC

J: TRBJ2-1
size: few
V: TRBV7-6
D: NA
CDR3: CASSLTMGVAFF
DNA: TGTGCCAGCAGCTTAACGATGGGGGTAGCGTTCTTC

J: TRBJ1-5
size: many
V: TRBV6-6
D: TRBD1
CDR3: CASSYSDRDQPQHF
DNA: TGTGCCAGCAGTTACTCGGACAGGGATCAGCCCCAGCATTTT

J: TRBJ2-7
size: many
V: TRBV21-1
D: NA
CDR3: CASSLLRDRKPYEQYF
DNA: TGTGCCAGCAGCCTCCTGAGGGACAGAAAACCCTACGAGCAGTACTTC

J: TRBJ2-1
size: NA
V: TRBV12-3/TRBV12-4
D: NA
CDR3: CASSPTGARNNEQFF
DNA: TGTGCCAGCAGTCCGACCGGGGCCCGTAACAATGAGCAGTTCTTC

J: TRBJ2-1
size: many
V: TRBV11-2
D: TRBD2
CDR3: CASSPPRGTSANPYNEQFF
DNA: TGTGCCAGCAGCCCCCCCCGAGGGACTAGCGCTAATCCGTACAATGAGCAGTTCTTC

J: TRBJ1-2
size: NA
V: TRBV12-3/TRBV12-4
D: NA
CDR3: CASSWSPNYGYTF
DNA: TGTGCCAGCAGTTGGTCACCTAACTATGGCTACACCTTC

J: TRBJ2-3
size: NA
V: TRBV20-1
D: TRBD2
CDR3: CSAGAPTGLAGGPGFSDTQYF
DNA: TGCAGTGCTGGAGCGCCAACCGGCCTAGCGGGGGGGCCTGGCTTCTCAGATACGCAGTATTTT

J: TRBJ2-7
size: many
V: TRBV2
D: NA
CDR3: CASSKQGSSYEQYF
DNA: TGTGCCAGCAGTAAACAGGGAAGCTCCTACGAGCAGTACTTC

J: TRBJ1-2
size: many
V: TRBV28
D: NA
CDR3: CASTTPGRGAGGYTF
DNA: TGTGCCAGCACTACCCCGGGGAGGGGAGCAGGTGGCTACACCTTC

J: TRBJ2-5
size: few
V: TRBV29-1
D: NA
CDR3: CSVGRPQETQYF
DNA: TGCAGCGTCGGACGTCCCCAAGAGACCCAGTACTTC

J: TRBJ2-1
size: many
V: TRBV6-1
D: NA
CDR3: CASRRGGHNEQFF
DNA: TGTGCCAGCAGGAGAGGAGGACACAATGAGCAGTTCTTC

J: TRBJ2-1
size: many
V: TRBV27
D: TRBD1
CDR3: CASSLWGQGEFF
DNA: TGTGCCAGCAGTTTATGGGGACAGGGGGAGTTCTTC

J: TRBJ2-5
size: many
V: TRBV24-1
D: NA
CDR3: CATSDLRGPGTQYF
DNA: TGTGCCACCAGTGATTTAAGAGGGCCTGGGACCCAGTACTTC

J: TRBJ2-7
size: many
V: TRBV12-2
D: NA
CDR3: CASRLAPPYEQYF
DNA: TGTGCAAGTCGCTTAGCCCCCCCCTACGAGCAGTACTTC

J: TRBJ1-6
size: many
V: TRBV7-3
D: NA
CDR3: CASKTTRVNNSPLHF
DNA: TGTGCCAGCAAAACTACACGCGTGAATAATTCACCCCTCCACTTT

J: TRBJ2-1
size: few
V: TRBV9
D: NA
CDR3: CASSARDNAYNEQFF
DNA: TGTGCCAGCAGCGCCCGTGATAACGCCTACAATGAGCAGTTCTTC

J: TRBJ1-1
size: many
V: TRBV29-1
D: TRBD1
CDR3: CSVLYRGPAEAFF
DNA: TGCAGCGTCCTCTACAGGGGGCCAGCTGAAGCTTTCTTT

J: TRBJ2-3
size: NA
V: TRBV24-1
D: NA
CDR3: CATSLTDTQYF
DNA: TGTGCCACCAGTCTAACAGATACGCAGTATTTT

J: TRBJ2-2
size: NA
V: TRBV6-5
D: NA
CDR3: CASSYADDTGELFF
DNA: TGTGCCAGCAGTTACGCGGACGACACCGGGGAGCTGTTTTTT

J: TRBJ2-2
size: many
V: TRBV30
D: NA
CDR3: CAWTRWGAGGELFF
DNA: TGTGCCTGGACCCGCTGGGGGGCCGGCGGGGAGCTGTTTTTT

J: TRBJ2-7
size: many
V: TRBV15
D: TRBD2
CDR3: CATSERGRPSGGFLYF
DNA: TGTGCCACCAGCGAAAGGGGCAGACCTAGCGGAGGGTTTTTGTACTTC

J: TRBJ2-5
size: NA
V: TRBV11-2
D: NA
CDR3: CASSPARPQETQYF
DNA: TGTGCCAGCAGCCCCGCAAGGCCGCAAGAGACCCAGTACTTC

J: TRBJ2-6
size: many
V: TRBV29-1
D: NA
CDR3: CSGGRFGRTRANVLTF
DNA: TGCAGCGGAGGGAGATTCGGACGAACGAGGGCCAACGTCCTGACTTTC

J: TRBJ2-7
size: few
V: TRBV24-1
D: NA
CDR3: CATENSGPGYEQYF
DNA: TGTGCCACCGAAAATAGCGGCCCCGGCTACGAGCAGTACTTC

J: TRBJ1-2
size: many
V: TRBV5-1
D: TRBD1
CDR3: CASSQTTGNYGYTF
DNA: TGCGCCAGCAGCCAAACGACAGGGAACTATGGCTACACCTTC

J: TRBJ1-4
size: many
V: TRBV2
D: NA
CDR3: CAIGQRGEKLFF
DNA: TGTGCCATCGGACAGAGAGGTGAAAAACTGTTTTTT

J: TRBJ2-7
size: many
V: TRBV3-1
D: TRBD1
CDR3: CASSPGQAISYGQYF
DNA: TGTGCCAGCAGCCCGGGACAGGCGATCTCCTACGGGCAGTACTTC

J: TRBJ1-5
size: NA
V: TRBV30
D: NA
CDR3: CAWSGYSNQPQHF
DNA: TGTGCCTGGAGTGGTTATAGCAATCAGCCCCAGCATTTT

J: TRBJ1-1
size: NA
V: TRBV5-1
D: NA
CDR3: CASSRDPASGTEAFF
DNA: TGCGCCAGCAGCCGAGACCCGGCCTCAGGTACTGAAGCTTTCTTT

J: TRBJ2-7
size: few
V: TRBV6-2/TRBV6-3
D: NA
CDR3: CASSYYREQYF
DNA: TGTGCCAGCAGTTACTACAGGGAGCAGTACTTC

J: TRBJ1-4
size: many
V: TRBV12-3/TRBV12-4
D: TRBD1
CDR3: CASSLGQQPRIF
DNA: TGTGCCAGCAGTCTGGGACAGCAGCCTCGGATTTTT

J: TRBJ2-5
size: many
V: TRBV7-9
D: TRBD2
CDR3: CASSSAGLGETQYF
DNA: TGTGCCAGCAGCTCGGCCGGACTAGGGGAGACCCAGTACTTC

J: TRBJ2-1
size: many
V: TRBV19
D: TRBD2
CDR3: CASRTSGGDEQFF
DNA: TGTGCCAGTCGGACTAGCGGGGGGGATGAGCAGTTCTTC

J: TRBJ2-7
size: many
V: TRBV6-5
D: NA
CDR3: CASSYTPTSYEQYF
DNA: TGTGCCAGCAGTTACACGCCTACCTCCTACGAGCAGTACTTC

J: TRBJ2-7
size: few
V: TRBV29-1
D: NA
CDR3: CSVEAGSYEQYF
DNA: TGCAGCGTTGAAGCAGGGTCCTACGAGCAGTACTTC

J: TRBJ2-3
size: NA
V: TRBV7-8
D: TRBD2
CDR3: CASSLAFLAGISQDTQYF
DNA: TGTGCCAGCAGCTTAGCGTTCCTAGCGGGAATATCACAAGATACGCAGTATTTT

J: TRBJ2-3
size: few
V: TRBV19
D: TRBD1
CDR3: CASSTSTGNTDTQYF
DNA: TGTGCCAGTAGTACGTCGACAGGGAACACAGATACGCAGTATTTT

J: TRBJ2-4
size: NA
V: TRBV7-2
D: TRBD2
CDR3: CASSLSASGSIGNIQYF
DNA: TGTGCCAGCAGCTTGTCGGCTAGCGGGAGTATCGGGAACATTCAGTACTTC

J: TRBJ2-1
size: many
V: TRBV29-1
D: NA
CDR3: CSVGAGASYNEQFF
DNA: TGCAGCGTTGGGGCGGGGGCCTCCTACAATGAGCAGTTCTTC

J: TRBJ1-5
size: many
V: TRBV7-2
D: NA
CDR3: CASSFTENQPQHF
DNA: TGTGCCAGCAGCTTCACAGAAAATCAGCCCCAGCATTTT

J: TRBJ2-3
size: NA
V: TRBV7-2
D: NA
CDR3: CASSPWPGVGTDTQYF
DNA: TGTGCCAGCAGCCCATGGCCAGGAGTCGGCACAGATACGCAGTATTTT

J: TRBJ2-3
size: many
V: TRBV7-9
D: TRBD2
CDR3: CASRYSGGLDTQYF
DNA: TGTGCCAGCAGATATAGCGGGGGGCTGGATACGCAGTATTTT

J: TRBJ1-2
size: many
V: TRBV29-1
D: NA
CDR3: CSVSGGGYGYTF
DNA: TGCAGCGTTTCAGGCGGGGGCTATGGCTACACCTTC

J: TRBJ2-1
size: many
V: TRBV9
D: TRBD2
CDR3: CASSATSGEYNEQFF
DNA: TGTGCCAGCAGCGCCACTAGCGGGGAATACAATGAGCAGTTCTTC

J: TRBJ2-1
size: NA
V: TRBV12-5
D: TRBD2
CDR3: CASGRKRDREGYNEQFF
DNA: TGTGCTAGTGGCCGAAAGCGGGACCGAGAGGGGTACAATGAGCAGTTCTTC

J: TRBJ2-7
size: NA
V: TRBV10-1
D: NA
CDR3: CASSESQGLSMREQYF
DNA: TGCGCCAGCAGTGAGTCGCAAGGACTCTCTATGCGGGAGCAGTACTTC